This TCR beta chain was sequenced during a study of T cell responses to AZD1222 COVID-19 vaccine (dated by TCRdb to the early 2020s). In terms of the full investigation: AZD1222 recipients whose second dose came at about 4 weeks and those whose second dose came at about 12 weeks were combined into one group, since spike-specific TCR depth and breadth did not differ between the two schedules. TCR sequencing covered approximately 230 trial participants: some 210 given two doses of AZD1222 and around 26 given two doses of MenACWY control vaccine. Trial participants were enrolled by age into subgroups of 18-55, 56-69 and 70-plus years, and about 150, 27 and 61 TCR-sequenced participants, respectively, were included in these subgroups. What the research found in general, with its limitations: Because no day 14 peak-response samples were available, repertoires were characterized only after the peak T cell response. Participants were mostly white British and included more females than males, and it was suggested by the authors that clonal diversity may have been underestimated. CD4 TCRs associated with the vaccine covered the entire spike protein, and the dominant responses were in regions 160-218 and 743-854. Conclusions about previously exposed vaccinees are limited because only six or seven AZD1222 recipients were SARS-CoV-2 seropositive at baseline. The 56-69-year group was small, and its depth increase did not reach significance, likely because of low power. A significant rise in spike-specific TCR breadth and depth was observed after two AZD1222 doses relative to day 0 and relative to MenACWY recipients. Epitopes outside the regions mutated in the B.1.351 and B.1.1.7 variants were reportedly recognized by nearly half of the unique spike-specific TCRs.

As to this clone: It lacks a known antigen. Base quality data are lacking; no much larger clone is found one base away.

The trim is 0 bases for V and 4 bases for J, with a gap of 20 bases between the germline ends. Looking up the germline V gene (reference sequence) yields CDR1 LGHDT and CDR2 YNNKEL. From the cysteine through the phenylalanine, the CDR3 covers 18 amino acids. CDR3 DNA is the only sequence kept; it has 54 bases, read in frame from the first base. Reading the label with the study, this specimen's time point is: baseline before first vaccination. Samples from vaccinated people were obtained from the UK trials COV001 and COV002, which included a single-blind randomized controlled phase 2/3 trial of AZD1222 (ChAdOx1 nCoV-19) in healthy adults. For TCRbeta chain sequencing, PBMC samples were collected from trial participants at day 0 and at day 28 after the second dose. The CDR3 regions of human TCRbeta chains were analyzed by immunosequencing. The source study handled its data this way. TCRs in the repertoires were matched against a reference library of SARS-CoV-2-specific TCRs that had been generated with the MIRA antigen-specificity platform. Breadth was defined as the fraction of unique TCRs that were SARS-CoV-2-associated, and depth was defined as the fraction of total T cells that were SARS-CoV-2-associated. Using the MIRA data, each spike-specific TCR was assigned both to the spike region to which the TCR was reactive and to a CD4 or CD8 class. Log10-transformed breadth and depth values were compared by one-way ANOVA with Sidak's multiple comparisons tests. Imported from immuneACCESS, the table was reduced by TCRdb to in-frame sequences with V and J called. These copies leave out some clones; in studies compared against another copy, an unresolved V gene accounts for under half, and the cause of the remainder is not known. V and J calls and clone size are those listed in that table; D and trimming were worked out from the DNA. In all, the sample holds approximately 140,000 clones, and roughly 90% of those were seen once. The ten most abundant clones make up over 2.5% of the sample.

This clonotype originated in an adult in good health. The receptor chain draws on TRBV3-1 (or the pseudogene TRBV3-2) and TRBJ2-3, with the D segment possibly TRBD1 or TRBD2, each aligning over 6 bases. The specimen was peripheral blood, collected on day 0 of AZD1222 vaccination. This receptor carries the CDR3 CASSQDRRRGATPDTQYF. The DNA is as follows: TGTGCCAGCAGCCAAGATCGAAGGAGGGGGGCCACGCCAGATACGCAGTATTTT.